This TCR beta chain was retrieved from a study of cytomegalovirus exposure and HLA in healthy donors. Study-wide findings and caveats: A missense variant in DCLRE1C was later tied to TCR beta V- and J-gene trimming. Sequencing depth across donors, presence/absence analyses assumed, was roughly uniform.

The CDR3 sequence is 13 residues long. The germline V gene encodes CDR1 SEHNR and CDR2 FQNEAQ (reference sequence). With 5 bases removed from V and 6 bases from J, the gap between germline ends came to 11 bases. With respect to this clone: Its antigen is undetermined.

The PCR used 60 Vbeta and 13 Jbeta primers. Libraries were prepared by immunoSEQ multiplex PCR; TCRdb keeps only in-frame clonotypes and omits some of them. This sample contains over 70,000 clones. Nominally healthy donors were sampled, though unrecorded immune exposures were likely. Source material: PBMCs. This sequence was found in a woman in her 40s in good health and CMV-seropositive. The chain couples TRBV7-9 to TRBJ1-5; D remains ambiguous. The CDR3 nucleotides read TGTGCCAGCAGCCGAGGGTTGGGTCAGCCCCAGCATTTT. Amino acid sequence: CASSRGLGQPQHF.